Listed here are 29 T cell receptor beta chains from one sample, sequenced in a study of blood T cells in healthy people across ages. For the second PCR, which ran for about 7 to 11 cycles, a sample-barcoded 5' primer and a J-beta primer mix were used. In TCRdb, the 5' RACE reads were re-called with MiXCR into one record per CDR3 protein. The table shows hundreds of thousands of distinct CDR3 sequences, with over 20% occurring only once. Sequencing was done on a sample of blood. The receptors here all came from a man aged 70 or older in good health.

The chain links TRBV3-1 to TRBJ2-5; D not resolved. V was trimmed by 0 bases and J by 3 bases, leaving 14 bases between them. CDR3 length: 16 residues. Germline V lookup: CDR1 LGHDT, CDR2 YNNKEL (reference sequence). The CDR3 sequence: CASSQEGSSQKETQYF. The CDR3, as DNA: TGTGCCAGCAGCCAAGAAGGATCGAGCCAGAAAGAGACCCAGTACTTC.

The chain employs TRBV4-2 and TRBJ2-5; 12 positions agree with TRBD2. The trim removed 1 base at V and 2 bases at J, leaving 2 bases unmatched. The CDR3 is 16 amino acids. Germline V gene sequence: CDR1 LGHNA, CDR2 YNFKEQ. This CDR3 reads CASSQATSGRQETQYF. The CDR3 DNA follows: TGTGCCAGCAGCCAAGCAACTAGCGGGAGGCAAGAGACCCAGTACTTC.

The V gene is TRBV5-5, the J gene TRBJ1-6; 7 bases map to TRBD1. The CDR3 spans 15 residues. J gave up 5 bases and V 3 bases, and 5 bases lay outside the gene matches. Germline V lookup: CDR1 SGHKS, CDR2 YYEKEE (reference sequence). Here the CDR3 DNA reads TGTGCCAGCAGCTACGGACAGGCGGATAATTCACCCCTCCACTTT. Translation gives CASSYGQADNSPLHF.

The V and J genes are TRBV5-5 and TRBJ2-5; perhaps TRBD1 as D (5 bases). The J call could be wrong; TRBJ2-7 is a better fit for the DNA end. CDR1 and CDR2 (germline): SGHKS, YYEKEE (reference sequence). The CDR3 spans 17 residues. This chain's CDR3 is CASSLAPTGDSSYEQYF. DNA for the CDR3: TGTGCCAGCAGCTTGGCTCCCACAGGTGATTCGTCCTACGAGCAGTACTTC.

This clonotype showed up just a few times. V and J are TRBV20-1 and TRBJ1-2; the match to TRBD1 covers 8 bases. Germline CDR1 and CDR2: DFQATT and SNEGSKA (reference sequence). The CDR3 contains 12 residues. V lost 6 bases, J lost 3 bases, and 3 bases stayed unmatched. CDR3 DNA: TGCAGTGCGACGGGACAGGACTATGGCTACACCTTC. This sequence encodes CSATGQDYGYTF.

The chain joins TRBV12-5 to TRBJ2-1, with D tentatively TRBD2 (5 bases). The CDR3 is made up of 14 amino acids. The V end lost 4 bases, the J end lost 5 bases, and 12 bases lay between the germline ends. Germline CDR1 and CDR2: LGHNT and FRNRAP. The CDR3 loop is CASGSMTMHNEQFF. Written as DNA, the CDR3 is TGTGCTAGTGGTTCGATGACTATGCACAATGAGCAGTTCTTC.

This clonotype was detected only a few times. The chain recombines TRBV5-1 with TRBJ2-2; D unresolved. The CDR3 has 13 residues. Germline CDR1 reads SGHRS; CDR2 reads YFSETQ. Trimming took 0 bases from V and 7 from J, leaving 7 bases between them. The CDR3 protein is CASSLAFGGELFF. The CDR3 DNA follows: TGCGCCAGCAGCTTGGCTTTTGGCGGGGAGCTGTTTTTT.

DNA for the CDR3: TGTGCCAGCAGGATAAATTCACCCCTCCACTTT. Translation gives CASRINSPLHF. This rearrangement joins TRBV6-1 to TRBJ1-6; no reliable D call. V dropped 6 bases and J dropped 7 bases, with 4 bases sitting between them. Per germline, CDR1 MNHNS and CDR2 SASEGT. The CDR3 is 11 amino acids.

This clonotype has only a few counts. Compared with germline, one end of the junction differs, possibly owing to a read error. This sequence joins TRBV5-1 and TRBJ2-1, with a tentative D call TRBD2 (6 bases). This CDR3 comprises 15 residues. Looked up from germline, CDR1 is SGHRS and CDR2 is YFSETQ. The CDR3, as DNA: TGCGCCAGCAGTTTTTCCGGGACTTTGGGTAATGAGCGGCTCTTC. It encodes CASSFSGTLGNERLF. The full variable domain, its missing parts supplied by reference TRBV5-1 and TRBJ2-1, is KAGVTQTPRYLIKTRGQQVTLSCSPISGHRSVSWYQQTPGQGLQFLFEYFSETQRNKGNFPGRFSGRQFSNSRSEMNVSTLELGDSALYLCASSFSGTLGNERLFGPGTRLTVL.

This clonotype turned up a few times. J is TRBJ2-1 and V is TRBV7-9; 7 bases align to TRBD1. V gave up 0 bases and J gave up 9 bases; unmatched junction bases: 5. The CDR3 runs to 14 residues. Germline V CDR1 and CDR2: SEHNR, FQNEAQ (reference sequence). Here the CDR3 DNA reads TGTGCCAGCAGCTTAGCTGGCAGGGGGTCTGAGCAGTTCTTC. Its translation is CASSLAGRGSEQFF.

By sample fraction, this clonotype is medium-sized. The chain is built from TRBV20-1 and TRBJ2-2, with TRBD2 identical over 8 bases. Germline V gene lookup returns CDR1 DFQATT and CDR2 SNEGSKA (reference sequence). CDR3 length equals 14 residues. The ends lost 3 bases at V and 4 bases at J; junction bases unmatched: 4. This CDR3 is CSARTSAITGELFF. CDR3 DNA sequence: TGCAGTGCTAGGACTAGCGCGATCACCGGGGAGCTGTTTTTT.

This clonotype was seen repeatedly, ten times or more. This chain connects TRBV11-2 to TRBJ1-1, with D unclear. This CDR3 comprises 13 residues. Trimming took off 5 bases at V and 3 bases at J, with 10 bases between the two ends. Germline CDR1 SGHAT, CDR2 FQNNGV. The CDR3 is CASSLTVDTEAFF. In DNA form, the CDR3 reads TGTGCCAGCAGCCTTACGGTCGACACTGAAGCTTTCTTT.

V is TRBV20-1 and J is TRBJ2-1, with 9 bases aligning to TRBD2. CDR3 length: 15 amino acids. V lost 3 bases, J lost 7 bases, and 10 bases stayed unmatched. CDR1 and CDR2 (germline): DFQATT, SNEGSKA (reference sequence). The CDR3 coding sequence is TGCAGTGCTAGTGGTGCGGGAGGGCCTGATAATGAGCAGTTCTTC. Translation gives CSASGAGGPDNEQFF.

This chain links TRBV7-6 with TRBJ2-3, with 13 bases that match TRBD2. CDR3 size: 15 residues. V lost 5 bases to trimming and J lost 7 bases; unmatched junction nucleotides: 6. In germline, CDR1 is SGHVS, CDR2 FNYEAQ. Written as DNA, the CDR3 is TGTGCCAGCAGCCAGACTAGCGGGAGGACGAATACGCAGTATTTT. This sequence encodes CASSQTSGRTNTQYF.

This clonotype was recorded a few times. The chain employs TRBV28 and TRBJ2-2, with TRBD1 as a possible D gene (6 bases). This CDR3 has 13 residues. The V gene's germline CDR1 is MDHEN and CDR2 SYDVKM. Between the trimmed V and J ends, which lost 5 bases and 6 bases, there was a span of 10 bases. Here the CDR3 DNA reads TGTGCCAGCAGTCCAGGGGTACCCGGGGAGCTGTTTTTT. It encodes CASSPGVPGELFF.

This clonotype was observed a few times. J is TRBJ2-5 and V is TRBV5-1; TRBD2 might be the D (6 bases). This CDR3 comprises 13 residues. V was clipped by 2 bases and J by 5 bases, with 10 bases between them. The V gene's germline CDR1 is SGHRS and CDR2 YFSETQ. CDR3 residues: CASSLGGMETQYF. CDR3 DNA: TGCGCCAGCAGCTTAGGCGGGATGGAGACCCAGTACTTC. Supplemented by reference TRBV5-1 and TRBJ2-5, the full variable domain reads KAGVTQTPRYLIKTRGQQVTLSCSPISGHRSVSWYQQTPGQGLQFLFEYFSETQRNKGNFPGRFSGRQFSNSRSEMNVSTLELGDSALYLCASSLGGMETQYFGPGTRLLVL.

The chain carries TRBV10-3 and TRBJ2-5; D not certain. Germline V gene data show CDR1 as ENHRY and CDR2 as SYGVKD. The CDR3 covers 10 residues. Trimming took off 8 bases at V and 11 bases at J, with 12 bases between the two ends. The CDR3 nucleotides are TGTGCCATCCCTCTTTCCCAGCAGTACTTC. This codes for CAIPLSQQYF.

The chain uses TRBV7-2 and TRBJ2-5; D gene uncertain. With 3 bases removed from V and 5 bases from J, the gap between germline ends came to 7 bases. Germline assignment: CDR1 SGHTA and CDR2 FQGNSA. This CDR3 has 12 residues. CDR3 loop: CASSFQDETQYF. DNA of the CDR3: TGTGCCAGCAGCTTTCAAGACGAGACCCAGTACTTC.

This clonotype showed up just a few times. The chain employs TRBV27 and TRBJ2-7; D may be TRBD1 (6 bases). The ends were cut back, 4 bases at V and 7 bases at J, with 14 bases in the middle. Germline V gene sequence: CDR1 MNHEY, CDR2 SMNVEV (reference sequence). This CDR3 has 13 amino acids. CDR3 DNA: TGTGCCAGCAGTTCCAGGGGAACGAGTGAGCAGTACTTC. It translates to CASSSRGTSEQYF.

This clonotype was observed a handful of times. The chain joins TRBV12-3 or TRBV12-4 to TRBJ2-2; TRBD2 matches 11 bases. With 7 bases clipped from V and 0 bases from J, the junction kept 16 bases outside the gene matches. This CDR3 has 20 residues. CDR3 amino acids: CASTLPTGTSGGANTGELFF. Here the CDR3 DNA reads TGTGCCAGCACCCTACCTACCGGGACTAGCGGAGGTGCGAACACCGGGGAGCTGTTTTTT.

This clonotype was picked up many times. This chain links TRBV27 with TRBJ2-5; 7 nucleotides line up with TRBD2. The CDR3 consists of 15 residues. The J segment lost 1 base and the V segment lost 4 bases, leaving 6 bases of the junction unmatched. Germline assignment: CDR1 MNHEY and CDR2 SMNVEV (reference sequence). The CDR3 DNA reads as TGTGCCAGCAGTTCGCTAGCGGACCCCCAAGAGACCCAGTACTTC. It translates to CASSSLADPQETQYF.

This chain connects TRBV6-1 to TRBJ2-6; 11 bases match TRBD1. This CDR3 has 17 amino acids. J gave up 3 bases and V 5 bases, and 6 bases lay outside the gene matches. The germline V gene encodes CDR1 MNHNS and CDR2 SASEGT. This CDR3 reads CASSMDRGLSGANVLTF. The CDR3 nucleotides are TGTGCCAGCAGTATGGACAGGGGGCTAAGTGGGGCCAACGTCCTGACTTTC.

The rearrangement links TRBV7-2 to TRBJ2-7; D uncertain. The CDR3 consists of 13 residues. Germline V gene sequence: CDR1 SGHTA, CDR2 FQGNSA. V gave up 7 bases and J gave up 4 bases, with 14 bases separating them. The CDR3 nucleotides read TGTGCCAGCAACCTTTCCCCCCGGTACGAGCAGTACTTC. Its translation: CASNLSPRYEQYF. The full variable domain, with the rest looked up from reference TRBV7-2 and TRBJ2-7, is GAGVSQSPSNKVTEKGKDVELRCDPISGHTALYWYRQSLGQGLEFLIYFQGNSAPDKSGLPSDRFSAERTGGSVSTLTIQRTQQEDSAVYLCASNLSPRYEQYFGPGTRLTVT.

This clonotype was counted a few times. The genes are TRBV12-3 or TRBV12-4 and TRBJ2-2; perhaps TRBD2 as D (6 bases). The V gene lost 8 bases and the J gene lost 1 base, with 14 bases spanning the gap. This CDR3 region has 15 residues. CDR3 region: CASANPGVNTGELFF. In nucleotides, the CDR3 is TGTGCCAGCGCAAATCCGGGGGTGAACACCGGGGAGCTGTTTTTT.

The chain employs TRBV28 and TRBJ2-5; D is perhaps TRBD1 (5 bases). This CDR3 has 17 amino acids. V was cut by 1 base and J by 2 bases, with 17 bases left in between. Per germline, CDR1 MDHEN and CDR2 SYDVKM. As DNA, the CDR3 is TGTGCCAGCAGTTTATCCCATGCGACAGCTTTACAAGAGACCCAGTACTTC. Protein sequence: CASSLSHATALQETQYF.

This clonotype has only a few counts. The V gene is TRBV5-1, the J gene TRBJ1-1; TRBD1 matches 9 bases. V trimming: 5 bases; J trimming: 6 bases; junction bases outside the gene matches: 11. CDR3 length equals 15 residues. Germline CDR1 and CDR2: SGHRS and YFSETQ. DNA for the CDR3: TGCGCCAGCAGTACCACCGGGACAGGGAAACCTGAAGCTTTCTTT. Translating gives CASSTTGTGKPEAFF. Looking up the rest from reference TRBV5-1 and TRBJ1-1 gives the full variable domain: KAGVTQTPRYLIKTRGQQVTLSCSPISGHRSVSWYQQTPGQGLQFLFEYFSETQRNKGNFPGRFSGRQFSNSRSEMNVSTLELGDSALYLCASSTTGTGKPEAFFGQGTRLTVV.

The V and J genes are TRBV29-1 and TRBJ1-3, with D perhaps TRBD1 (5 bases). Germline CDR1 reads SQVTM; CDR2 reads ANQGSEA. The CDR3 is 12 amino acids. V was shortened by 4 bases and J by 4 bases, with 8 bases between the two germline ends. The CDR3 protein is CSVGQGGNTIYF. As DNA, the CDR3 is TGCAGCGTTGGTCAGGGAGGAAACACCATATATTTT.

V is TRBV20-1 and J is TRBJ2-1; 13 bases fit TRBD2. J was trimmed by 5 bases and V by 6 bases; bases with no gene match: 7. CDR1 DFQATT and CDR2 SNEGSKA come from the germline V gene (reference sequence). CDR3 length: 15 residues. For the CDR3, the DNA is TGCAGTGCCCTACTAGCGGGAGGGCTCAACAATGAGCAGTTCTTC. This codes for CSALLAGGLNNEQFF.

The chain employs TRBV5-1 and TRBJ2-6; TRBD2 matches 7 bases. CDR1 SGHRS and CDR2 YFSETQ come from the germline V gene. With V trimmed by 4 bases and J by 0 bases, 7 bases remained unmatched. There are 17 residues in the CDR3. CDR3 bases: TGCGCCAGCAGCGCAGCGGGAACGACCTCTGGGGCCAACGTCCTGACTTTC. Translating gives CASSAAGTTSGANVLTF.